Listed below are T cell receptor beta chains from one sample, sequenced in a study of CXCR3-negative and CXCR3-positive naive CD8 T cells. From the 5' RACE reads, TCRdb lists one entry per CDR3 protein and no DNA. This sample's table reports 100,000 to 150,000 distinct CDR3 sequences. The sequenced sample consisted of naive CXCR3- CD8+ T cells from blood. These receptors originate from a human donor in good health. Some clones in this sample may be carry-over from other donors' samples. Each CDR3 is given with its conserved first and last residue.

v_call	j_call	cdr3_aa
TRBV10-3	TRBJ1-1	CAISDDRGRLNPEAFF
TRBV7-9	TRBJ2-1	CASEAGVSYNEQFF
TRBV7-6	TRBJ2-3	CASSLERFDTQYF
TRBV12-3/TRBV12-4	TRBJ2-2	CASGSGQNTGELFF
TRBV28	TRBJ2-7	CASSLYGGREVDEQYF
TRBV25-1	TRBJ2-5	CASSPPGLEYGTQYF
TRBV20-1	TRBJ2-2	CSAIPYGSGGNANTGELFF
TRBV11-2	TRBJ2-1	CASSSTRYGEQFF
TRBV27	TRBJ2-1	CARSISSGNEQFF
TRBV25-1	TRBJ1-6	CASRGTVNSPLHF
TRBV29-1	TRBJ2-7	CSADRGGEQYF
TRBV6-2/TRBV6-3	TRBJ2-5	CASSPLKRAREETQYF
TRBV4-1	TRBJ2-3	CASSQGFPRGDTQYF
TRBV28	TRBJ2-7	CASSFTARTGSSYEQYF
TRBV7-6	TRBJ2-1	CASSFTGGPGDEQFF
TRBV7-9	TRBJ2-1	CAGQYQPSNEQFF
TRBV2	TRBJ2-3	CASEGGGADTQYF